This T cell receptor beta chain was sequenced in a study of blood T cell repertoires in COVID-19. On the study more broadly: Samples representing acute and convalescent COVID-19 were sourced from the United States, Italy and Spain.

Profiled with immunoSEQ multiplex PCR; TCRdb holds only in-frame clones, not every one. The sample consists of about 67,000 clones, around nine tenths of them appearing once. The CDR3 loop spans 12 amino acids. V lost 6 bases and J lost 4, with 6 bases in between. The germline V gene has CDR1 SGHTA and CDR2 FQGNSA. The chain links TRBV7-2 to TRBJ2-2; D not certain. Material: peripheral blood. The TCR comes from a woman of 80 years or more with acute or convalescent COVID-19. The CDR3 region has the DNA TGTGCCAGCAGTGGTAGCACCGGGGAGCTGTTTTTT. Amino acids: CASSGSTGELFF.